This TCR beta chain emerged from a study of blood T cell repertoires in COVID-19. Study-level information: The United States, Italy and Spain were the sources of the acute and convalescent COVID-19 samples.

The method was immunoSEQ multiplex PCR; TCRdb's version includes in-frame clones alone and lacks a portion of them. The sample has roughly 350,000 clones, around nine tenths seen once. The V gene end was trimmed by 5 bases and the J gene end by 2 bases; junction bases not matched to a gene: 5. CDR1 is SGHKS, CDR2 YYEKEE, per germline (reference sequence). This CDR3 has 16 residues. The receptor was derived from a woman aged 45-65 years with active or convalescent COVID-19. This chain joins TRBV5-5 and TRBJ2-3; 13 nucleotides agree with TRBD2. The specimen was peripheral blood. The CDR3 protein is CASSWGLAGTTDTQYF. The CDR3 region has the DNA TGTGCCAGCAGTTGGGGACTAGCGGGGACCACAGATACGCAGTATTTT.